A selection of T cell receptor beta chains follows, all from one sample in a study of regulatory T cells in long-lasting Graves disease. TCRdb re-analysed the multiplex PCR reads in MiXCR, keeping a single row per CDR3 protein. The sample records some 340,000 distinct CDR3 sequences, roughly 23% being singletons. The material sequenced was peripheral blood mononuclear cells (PBMCs), taken when the disease was refractory, from a patient treated with antithyroid drugs. These receptor sequences come from a woman aged 40 to 50 with Graves disease. CDR3s include the opening cysteine and the closing phenylalanine or tryptophan. D genes are given only for firm matches. For some rows the clone size is stated as once, few or many, or as a class when expanded; others skip it.

clone size	D gene	J gene	V gene	CDR3 DNA	CDR3 protein
many	-	TRBJ1-5	TRBV6-1	TGTGCCAGCAGTACGACAAACAGCAATCAGCCCCAGCATTTT	CASSTTNSNQPQHF
-	-	TRBJ1-1	TRBV28	TGTGCCACGACGGACGGTTGGGCTGAAGCTTTCTTT	CATTDGWAEAFF
many	-	TRBJ2-7	TRBV3-1	TGTGCCAGCAGCCAAGTCTTCGAGCAGTACTTC	CASSQVFEQYF
many	-	TRBJ1-2	TRBV7-9	TGTGCCAGCGTGACCCCTTTTGCTGCTTCTAACTATGGCTACACCTTC	CASVTPFAASNYGYTF
many	-	TRBJ2-7	TRBV3-1	TGTGCCAGCAGCCAAGAGAGGACAACAAGCTCCTACGAGCAGTACTTC	CASSQERTTSSYEQYF
-	TRBD2	TRBJ2-3	TRBV7-3	TGTGCCAGCAGCTTAAAGTTAGCGGGAGGGATAGATACGCAGTATTTT	CASSLKLAGGIDTQYF
-	TRBD2	TRBJ2-7	TRBV29-1	TGCAGCGTTGTCGGGAGGACACCCTACGAGCAGTACTTC	CSVVGRTPYEQYF
-	-	TRBJ2-2	TRBV6-9	TGTGCCAGCAGTTTTTACCCCAGGGGGAGGCAAACCGGGGAGCTGTTTTTT	CASSFYPRGRQTGELFF
many	TRBD1	TRBJ1-4	TRBV12-3/TRBV12-4	TGTGCCAGCAGAGCCGGGACAGGGGGTGAAAAACTGTTTTTT	CASRAGTGGEKLFF
many	-	TRBJ1-2	TRBV28	TGTGCCAGCAGTTTCTACAGTGTTGAAGGCTACACCTTC	CASSFYSVEGYTF
many	-	TRBJ1-2	TRBV7-3	TGTGCCAGCAGCTTAAACTTTCAAAACTATGGCTACACCTTC	CASSLNFQNYGYTF
-	-	TRBJ2-4	TRBV5-1	TGCGCCAGCAGTATGGCGGCCAAAAACATTCAGTACTTC	CASSMAAKNIQYF
-	TRBD1	TRBJ1-5	TRBV20-1	TGCAGTGCTACCCAGGGGGCCACCAATCAGCCCCAGCATTTT	CSATQGATNQPQHF
many	-	TRBJ2-5	TRBV7-3	TGTGCCAGCAGCTTAACGGGGCGCTTCCAAGAGACCCAGTACTTC	CASSLTGRFQETQYF
many	-	TRBJ2-7	TRBV10-3	TGTGCCATCAGTGACGGGAGCTCCTACGAGCAGTACTTC	CAISDGSSYEQYF
few	TRBD2	TRBJ2-7	TRBV19	TGTGCCAGTAGTATCGGGACTAGCGGAACCTACGAGCAGTACTTC	CASSIGTSGTYEQYF
-	-	TRBJ1-2	TRBV20-1	TGCAGTGCTAGTGGGGACGGAGTTTGGGAGGGCTACACCTTC	CSASGDGVWEGYTF
-	-	TRBJ2-1	TRBV10-3	TGTGCCACCGTACAGGGAAATGAGCAGTTCTTC	CATVQGNEQFF
-	-	TRBJ1-5	TRBV30	TGTGCCTGGAGCATAAAGGGGGGACAGCCCCAGCATTTT	CAWSIKGGQPQHF
once	-	TRBJ2-1	TRBV12-3/TRBV12-4	TGTGCCAGCAGACCCGGAGTAGCGTCTTACAATGAGCAGTTCTTC	CASRPGVASYNEQFF
-	-	TRBJ1-1	TRBV19	TGTGCCAGTAGTCCGGGAGGGGCACTGAACACTGAAGCTTTCTTT	CASSPGGALNTEAFF
few	-	TRBJ2-7	TRBV9	TGTGCCAGCAGCGTCGGACCCTTCTCCTACGAGCAGTACTTC	CASSVGPFSYEQYF
many	-	TRBJ2-2	TRBV2	TGTGCCAGCAGTGTCAAGGGATTCGGGGAGCTGTTTTTT	CASSVKGFGELFF
-	-	TRBJ2-7	TRBV11-2	TGTGCCAGCAGCTTATTTCTGGGAGACGAGCAGTACTTC	CASSLFLGDEQYF
few	TRBD2	TRBJ2-7	TRBV2	TGTGCCAGCACCACCTGGGAGGGCAGGCTCTACGAGCAGTACTTC	CASTTWEGRLYEQYF
-	TRBD2	TRBJ2-1	TRBV5-1	TGCGCCAGCAGCTTAACTAGCGGGAGTGCGAATGAGCAGTTCTTC	CASSLTSGSANEQFF
once	-	TRBJ1-6	TRBV12-3/TRBV12-4	TGTGCCAGCAGTCCACAGGGAGTGGATTCACCCCTCCACTTT	CASSPQGVDSPLHF
few	-	TRBJ2-7	TRBV12-3/TRBV12-4	TGTGCCAGCAGGGATAGGAGGGGATCCTTCTACGAGCAGTACTTC	CASRDRRGSFYEQYF
-	TRBD2	TRBJ2-7	TRBV27	TGTGCCAGCACCCCCAGCGCTCGGATGCCTAGCGGTAACTACGAGCAGTACTTC	CASTPSARMPSGNYEQYF